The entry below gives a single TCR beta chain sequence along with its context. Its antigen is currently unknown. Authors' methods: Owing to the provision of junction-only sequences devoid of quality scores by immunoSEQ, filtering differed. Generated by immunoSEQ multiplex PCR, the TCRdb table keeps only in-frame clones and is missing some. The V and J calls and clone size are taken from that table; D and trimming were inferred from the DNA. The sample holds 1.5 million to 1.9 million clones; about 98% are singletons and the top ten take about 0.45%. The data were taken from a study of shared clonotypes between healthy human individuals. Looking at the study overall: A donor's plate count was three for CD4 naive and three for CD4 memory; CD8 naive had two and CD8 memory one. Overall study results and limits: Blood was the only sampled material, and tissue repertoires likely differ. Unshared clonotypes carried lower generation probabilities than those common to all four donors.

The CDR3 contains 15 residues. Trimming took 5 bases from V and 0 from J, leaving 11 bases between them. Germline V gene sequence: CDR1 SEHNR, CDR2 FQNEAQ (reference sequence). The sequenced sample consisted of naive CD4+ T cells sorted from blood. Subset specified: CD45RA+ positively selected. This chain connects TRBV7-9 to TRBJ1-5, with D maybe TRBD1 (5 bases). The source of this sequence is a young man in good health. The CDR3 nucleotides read TGTGCCAGCAGCGAGACAGCAGATAGCAATCAGCCCCAGCATTTT. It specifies CASSETADSNQPQHF.